This TCR beta chain originates from a study of blood T cell repertoires in COVID-19. Looking at the study overall: From the United States, Italy and Spain came samples of acute and convalescent COVID-19. The analysed material was cDNA or gDNA that came from T cells, B-cell-depleted T cells, or PBMCs.

In germline, CDR1 is SGDLS, CDR2 YYNGEE. The CDR3 length is 15 residues. Trimming removed 3 bases from V and 5 bases from J; junction bases left unmatched: 7. Authors' analysis steps: By means of reference gene primer amplification, nucleated cell counts were estimated. Using immunoSEQ multiplex PCR, the repertoire was profiled, and TCRdb retains in-frame clones only, with some absent. D and trimming were read from the DNA, whereas the V and J calls and clone size are those reported in that table. This sample has some 400,000 clones, with more than 75% found just once. The sample was peripheral blood. The receptor was derived from a human donor in a cohort sampled during active COVID-19. The chain recombines TRBV9 with TRBJ1-5; TRBD1 matches at 8 bases. The CDR3 DNA reads as TGTGCCAGCAGCGCCCGGGGGACAGGACATCAGCCCCAGCATTTT. It codes for CASSARGTGHQPQHF.